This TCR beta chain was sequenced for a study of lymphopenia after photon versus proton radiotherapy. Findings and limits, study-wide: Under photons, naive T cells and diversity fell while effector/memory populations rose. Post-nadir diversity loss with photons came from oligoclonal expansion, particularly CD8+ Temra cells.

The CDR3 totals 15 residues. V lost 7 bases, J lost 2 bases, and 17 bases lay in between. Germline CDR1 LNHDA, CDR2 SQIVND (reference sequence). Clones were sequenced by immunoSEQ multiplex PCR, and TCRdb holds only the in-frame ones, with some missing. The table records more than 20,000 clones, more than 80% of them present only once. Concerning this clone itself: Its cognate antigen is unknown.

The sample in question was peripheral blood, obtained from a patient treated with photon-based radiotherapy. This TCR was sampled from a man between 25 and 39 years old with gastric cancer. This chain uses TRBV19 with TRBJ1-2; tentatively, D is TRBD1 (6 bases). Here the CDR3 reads CASTHPGGGNYGYTF. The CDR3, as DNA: TGTGCCAGTACTCACCCCGGGGGCGGAAACTATGGCTACACCTTC.